This T cell receptor beta chain was recorded in a study of spatial heterogeneity in lung cancer. Overall study: There were around 72 donors, all of them untreated patients with early-stage non-small cell lung cancer. Detection consistently yielded more beta chains than alpha chains.

From the 5' RACE reads, TCRdb called clonotypes with MiXCR, one entry per CDR3 protein. This table holds around 29,000 distinct CDR3 sequences, about 10% found once. As to time point: blood at routine non-recurrence follow-up after resection. Researchers sequenced whole RNA taken from tumor, nontumor lung or frozen PBMC without sorting. About this clonotype itself: Its antigen is unknown.

Trimming removed 4 bases from V and 2 bases from J, with 14 bases in between. CDR3 length: 15 residues. The germline CDR1 and CDR2 sequences are SGHRS and YFSETQ. General study points: Blood carried ubiquitous expanded tumor TCRs more at resection than follow-up.

V usage is TRBV5-1 and J usage is TRBJ2-3; D might be TRBD1 (5 bases). This clonotype was obtained from a female donor with early-stage non-small cell lung cancer. Sequencing was performed on PBMCs, taken at follow-up. The CDR3 nucleotides read TGCGCCAGCAGCCCCCGAACGACAGTCACAGATACGCAGTATTTT. Translating it yields CASSPRTTVTDTQYF.